This paragraph reports one T cell receptor beta chain. Trimming removed 6 bases from V and 0 bases from J; junction bases left unmatched: 6. The CDR3 totals 15 residues. The germline V gene encodes CDR1 SNHLY and CDR2 FYNNEI. The sample comes from a study of blood T cell repertoires in COVID-19. Turning to the study itself: The study drew acute and convalescent COVID-19 samples from the United States, Italy and Spain.

Assignment of participants to cohorts was predicated upon participant-reported clinical history. Donors in Cohort 3 counted as recovered after two negative PCRs, clearance, or symptom resolution. Clones were read by immunoSEQ multiplex PCR, and TCRdb kept only the in-frame ones, dropping some. The sample gives 150,000 to 200,000 clones, 88% of which show up once; more than 8.5% is in the top ten. The chain combines TRBV2 with TRBJ1-1; 8 positions agree with TRBD1. Sample: PBMCs or T cells enriched from blood (not recorded which). The receptor was derived from a woman aged 18-29 years who had recovered from COVID-19. The CDR3 DNA follows: TGTGCCAGCAGGGATGAACAGGGGGTGAACACTGAAGCTTTCTTT. This codes for CASRDEQGVNTEAFF.